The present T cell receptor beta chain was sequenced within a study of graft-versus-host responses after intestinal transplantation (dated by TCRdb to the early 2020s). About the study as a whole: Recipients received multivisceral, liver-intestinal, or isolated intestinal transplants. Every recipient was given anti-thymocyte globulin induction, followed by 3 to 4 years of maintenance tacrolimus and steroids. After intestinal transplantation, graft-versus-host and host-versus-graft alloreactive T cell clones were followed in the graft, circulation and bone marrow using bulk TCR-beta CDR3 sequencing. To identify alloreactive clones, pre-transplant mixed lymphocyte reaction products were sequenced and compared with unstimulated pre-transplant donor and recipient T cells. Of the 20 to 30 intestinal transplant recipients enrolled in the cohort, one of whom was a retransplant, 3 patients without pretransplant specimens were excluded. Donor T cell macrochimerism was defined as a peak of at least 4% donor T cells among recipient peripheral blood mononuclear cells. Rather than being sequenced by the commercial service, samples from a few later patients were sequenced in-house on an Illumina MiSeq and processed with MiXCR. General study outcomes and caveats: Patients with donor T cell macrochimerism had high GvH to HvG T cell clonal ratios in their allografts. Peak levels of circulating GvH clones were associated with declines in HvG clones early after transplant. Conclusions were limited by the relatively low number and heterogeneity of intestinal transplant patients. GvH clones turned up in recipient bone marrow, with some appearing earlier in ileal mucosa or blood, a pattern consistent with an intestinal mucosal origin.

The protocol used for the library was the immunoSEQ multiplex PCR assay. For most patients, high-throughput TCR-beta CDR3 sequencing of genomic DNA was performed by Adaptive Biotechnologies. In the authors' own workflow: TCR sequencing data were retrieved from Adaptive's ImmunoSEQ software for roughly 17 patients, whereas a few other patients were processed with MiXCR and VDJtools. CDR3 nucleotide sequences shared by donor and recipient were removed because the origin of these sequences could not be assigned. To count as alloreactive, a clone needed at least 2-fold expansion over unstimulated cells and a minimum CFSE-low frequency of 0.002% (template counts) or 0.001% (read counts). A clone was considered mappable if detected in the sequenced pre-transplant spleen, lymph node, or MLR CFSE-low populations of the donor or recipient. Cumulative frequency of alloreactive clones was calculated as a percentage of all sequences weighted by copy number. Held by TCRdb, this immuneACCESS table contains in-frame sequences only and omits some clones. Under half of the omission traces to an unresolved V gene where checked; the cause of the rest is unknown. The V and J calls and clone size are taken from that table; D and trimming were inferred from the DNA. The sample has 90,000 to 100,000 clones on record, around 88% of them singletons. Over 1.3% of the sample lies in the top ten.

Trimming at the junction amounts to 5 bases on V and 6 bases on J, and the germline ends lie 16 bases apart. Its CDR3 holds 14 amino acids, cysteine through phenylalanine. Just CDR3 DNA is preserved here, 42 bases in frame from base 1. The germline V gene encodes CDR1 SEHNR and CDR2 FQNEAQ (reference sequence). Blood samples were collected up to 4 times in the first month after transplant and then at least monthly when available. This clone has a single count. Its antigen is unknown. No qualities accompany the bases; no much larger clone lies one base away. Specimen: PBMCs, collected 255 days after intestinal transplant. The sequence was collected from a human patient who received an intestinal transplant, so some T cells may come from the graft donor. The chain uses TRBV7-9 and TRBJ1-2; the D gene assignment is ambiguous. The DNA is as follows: TGTGCCAGCAGCATTAACCCGTGGGAGGATGGCTACACCTTC. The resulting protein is CASSINPWEDGYTF.